This paragraph reports one T cell receptor (beta chain). The antigen remains undetermined. This sample is drawn from a study of human T cells and chemical hapten exposure. Study-level points and caveats: DPC sensitization left the count of TCRs above 1 in 1000 unchanged.

Time point of the sample: pre-sensitization, week 0. Described treatment: therapeutic diphenylcyclopropenone sensitization with weekly scalp DPC. The CDR3 totals 16 residues. Germline assignment: CDR1 SNHLY and CDR2 FYNNEI. V dropped 6 bases and J dropped 1; count of bases not matched to a gene: 9. TCRdb reanalysed the RACE reads using MiXCR and keeps one entry per CDR3 protein. The sample lists tens of thousands of distinct CDR3 sequences; 6.5% to 8.5% were seen once. The receptor's source is a young woman with alopecia areata. Some clones in this sample may be carry-over from other donors' samples. This sample comprised whole blood, obtained in connection with sensitization to the hapten diphenylcyclopropenone (DPC). V gene TRBV2 combines with J gene TRBJ1-1; 9 positions match TRBD1. The CDR3 reads CASSARPQGANTEAFF. CDR3 nucleotides: TGTGCCAGCAGCGCCAGGCCACAGGGGGCGAACACTGAAGCTTTCTTT.